Listed here are 19 T cell receptor beta chains from one sample, sequenced in a study of CXCR3-negative and CXCR3-positive naive CD8 T cells. The study's findings and limits: Naive CXCR3-positive cells had TRB CDR3s more hydrophobic than those of CXCR3-negative naive cells.

Antigens for these TCRs are unknown. The libraries of TRB cDNA were constructed through 5' RACE using UMI labels. TCRdb reprocessed the 5' RACE reads, with one entry per CDR3 protein and no DNA. The table counts roughly 100,000 distinct CDR3 sequences; roughly 0.38% lies in the top ten. Material: naive CXCR3+ CD8+ T cells from blood. Stated subset: CD45RO-CCR7+CD27+CD95- naive CD8+ T cells expressing CXCR3 (TNR3+). Source of these receptors: a human donor in good health. Some clones in this sample may be carry-over from other donors' samples.

The rearrangement uses TRBV3-1 and TRBJ2-3. CDR3 length: 12 amino acids. The V gene's germline CDR1 is LGHDT and CDR2 YNNKEL (reference sequence). This CDR3 is CASSQESDTQYF.

J is TRBJ2-2 and V is TRBV6-5; TCRdb's D call of TRBD2 is untestable without DNA. The CDR3 has 16 amino acids. Germline-derived CDR1 and CDR2 are MNHEY and SVGAGI. CDR3 residues: CASSPVPEGPGGELFF.

This chain connects TRBV19 to TRBJ2-1; as DNA is missing, the TRBD2 call by TCRdb cannot be tested. Germline assignment: CDR1 LNHDA and CDR2 SQIVND (reference sequence). The CDR3 totals 18 residues. This CDR3 reads CASNIGTSAHSSYNEQFF.

This chain joins TRBV4-3 and TRBJ2-1; without DNA, the TCRdb call of TRBD1 cannot be checked. Germline V gene lookup returns CDR1 LGHNA and CDR2 YSLEER. The CDR3 covers 16 residues. This CDR3 is CASSQDRGGSYNEQFF.

V usage is TRBV5-1 and J usage is TRBJ2-7. The CDR3 is 11 residues long. Looked up from germline, CDR1 is SGHRS and CDR2 is YFSETQ. This CDR3 is CASSTTTEQYF.

The V and J genes are TRBV15 and TRBJ2-7; TCRdb reports TRBD1, a call that lacks DNA to check it against. Looked up from germline, CDR1 is LNHNV and CDR2 is YYDKDF (reference sequence). CDR3 length equals 14 residues. The chain's CDR3 is CATSSGTGSYEQYF.

J is TRBJ2-7 and V is TRBV2. Germline loops: CDR1 SNHLY, CDR2 FYNNEI. CDR3 size: 12 residues. The CDR3 loop is CASKWGTYEQYF.

The chain recombines TRBV4-3 with TRBJ2-7; checking the TCRdb D call of TRBD1 is not possible without DNA. CDR3 length: 16 amino acids. Germline V gives CDR1 LGHNA, CDR2 YSLEER. The CDR3 reads CASSQDLLGLSYEQYF.

The chain joins TRBV29-1 to TRBJ2-1; TCRdb picks TRBD2, but there is no DNA to check that call. Germline values: CDR1 SQVTM, CDR2 ANQGSEA. The CDR3 contains 14 residues. This chain's CDR3 is CSVEGLAGRIEQFF.

The chain couples TRBV29-1 to TRBJ2-2; checking the TCRdb D call of TRBD1 is not possible without DNA. The CDR3 is 15 residues long. Germline V gene lookup returns CDR1 SQVTM and CDR2 ANQGSEA. The CDR3 spells CSVGGGQQLTGELFF.

This chain connects TRBV13 to TRBJ1-1. Germline lookup yields CDR1 PRHDT and CDR2 FYEKMQ (reference sequence). The CDR3 contains 13 residues. CDR3: CASSLGDVPEAFF. The complete variable domain, with remaining parts taken from reference TRBV13 and TRBJ1-1, reads AAGVIQSPRHLIKEKRETATLKCYPIPRHDTVYWYQQGPGQDPQFLISFYEKMQSDKGSIPDRFSAQQFSDYHSELNMSSLELGDSALYFCASSLGDVPEAFFGQGTRLTVV.

The chain has TRBV19 and TRBJ2-7. Germline V gene sequence: CDR1 LNHDA, CDR2 SQIVND (reference sequence). The CDR3 has 13 residues. The CDR3 reads CASTSGWGNEQYF.

CDR3 amino acids: CSVKTGGPNEQYF. This sequence joins TRBV29-1 and TRBJ2-7; no DNA is available, so the TRBD1 call from TCRdb remains unchecked. CDR1 and CDR2 (germline): SQVTM, ANQGSEA. The CDR3 totals 13 residues.

The rearrangement joins TRBV6-2 or TRBV6-3 to TRBJ1-1; the D call of TRBD1 rests on TCRdb alone, since no DNA is present to check it. The germline V gene has CDR1 MNHEY and CDR2 SVGEGT. CDR3 size: 15 residues. CDR3 sequence: CASSYGQGMNTEAFF.

The chain recombines TRBV28 with TRBJ2-4. The CDR3 extends over 14 amino acids. Germline V CDR1 and CDR2: MDHEN, SYDVKM. CDR3 protein: CASSLGLAKNIQYF. The complete variable domain, with remaining parts taken from reference TRBV28 and TRBJ2-4, reads DVKVTQSSRYLVKRTGEKVFLECVQDMDHENMFWYRQDPGLGLRLIYFSYDVKMKEKGDIPEGYSVSREKKERFSLILESASTNQTSMYLCASSLGLAKNIQYFGAGTRLSVL.

The chain is built from TRBV7-8 and TRBJ2-1; checking the TCRdb D call of TRBD2 is not possible without DNA. CDR3 length: 16 residues. Per germline, CDR1 SGHVS and CDR2 FQNEAQ. The CDR3 loop reads CASSWDSETSGVEQFF.

The rearrangement links TRBV5-1 to TRBJ2-7; the TCRdb D gene call, TRBD1, has no DNA to confirm it. The CDR3 loop spans 14 amino acids. Germline CDR1 is SGHRS and CDR2 is YFSETQ. The CDR3 loop reads CASSQGQGAGEQYF.

The chain carries TRBV7-9 and TRBJ1-1; the D call of TRBD1 rests on TCRdb alone, since no DNA is present to check it. The germline V gene encodes CDR1 SEHNR and CDR2 FQNEAQ (reference sequence). The CDR3 consists of 12 residues. The CDR3 spells CASTSRMTEAFF.

The CDR3 loop is CSVEEQNTEAFF. V gene TRBV29-1 combines with J gene TRBJ1-1. Germline lookup yields CDR1 SQVTM and CDR2 ANQGSEA. This CDR3 has 12 amino acids. The full variable domain, completed using reference TRBV29-1 and TRBJ1-1, is SAVISQKPSRDICQRGTSLTIQCQVDSQVTMMFWYRQQPGQSLTLIATANQGSEATYESGFVIDKFPISRPNLTFSTLTVSNMSPEDSSIYLCSVEEQNTEAFFGQGTRLTVV.